This is a list of T cell receptor beta chains from one sample in a study of shared clonotypes between healthy human individuals. Libraries were prepared by immunoSEQ multiplex PCR; TCRdb keeps only in-frame clonotypes and omits some of them. Of about a million clones listed, roughly 80% are singletons. Sequencing input: memory CD4+ T cells from PBMCs. The receptors here all came from a young man in good health. Some clones in this sample may be carry-over from other donors' samples. Each CDR3 is given with its conserved first and last residue. A D gene is named only where the DNA matches it firmly. Size is stated for part of the rows, as once, few or many counts, or as a class when the clone is expanded.

>TRBV6-4|TRBJ1-2|-|-
TGTGCCAGCAGTCCGATGGCCGGTACTAACTATGGCTACACCTTC
CASSPMAGTNYGYTF
>TRBV2|TRBJ2-7|-|-
TGTGCCAGCAGTCTTCCAGGGGCCTACGAGCAGTACTTC
CASSLPGAYEQYF
>TRBV5-1|TRBJ2-3|-|-
TGCGCCAGCAGCACGGGGACGGATCAAGCGCAGTATTTT
CASSTGTDQAQYF
>TRBV18|TRBJ2-3|-|once
TGTGCCAGCTCAGCCCGGGACGGCACAGATACGCAGTATTTT
CASSARDGTDTQYF
>TRBV5-4|TRBJ2-7|-|few
TGTGCCAGCAGCTTGTCGGCGGCGTCGGGCGAGCAGTACTTC
CASSLSAASGEQYF
>TRBV19|TRBJ2-1|TRBD2|-
TGTGCCAGTAGTATCCTACCGGGACTAGCGGGCCCGGACGTCCGCAATGAGCAGTTCTTC
CASSILPGLAGPDVRNEQFF
>TRBV5-1|TRBJ2-6|-|-
TGCGCCAGCAGCGACCAGGGACCCTCTGGGGCCAACGTCCTGACTTTC
CASSDQGPSGANVLTF
>TRBV6-5|TRBJ2-7|-|many
TGTGCCAGCAGTTACGCCGTCAGGGGCTACGAGCAGTACTTC
CASSYAVRGYEQYF
>TRBV27|TRBJ1-2|TRBD1|few
TGTGCCAGCAGTCCTCACGGACAGGGGGCCCGCTACACCTTC
CASSPHGQGARYTF
>TRBV20-1|TRBJ2-5|-|-
TGCAGTGCTAGAGCGGCAGATACCCAGTACTTC
CSARAADTQYF
>TRBV19|TRBJ2-3|-|few
TGTGCCAGTAGTTCGTACAGGGTCGCATCAGATACGCAGTATTTT
CASSSYRVASDTQYF
>TRBV28|TRBJ1-2|-|-
TGTGCCAGCAGTTTTTCTGGGGGCCCTAACTATGGCTACACCTTC
CASSFSGGPNYGYTF
>TRBV23-1|TRBJ1-2|-|-
TGCGCCAGCGAAACCTTGACGGCATCTATGGGCTACACCTTC
CASETLTASMGYTF
>TRBV7-3|TRBJ1-2|TRBD1|-
TGTGCCAGCAGCTTATCCCCCTCCGGGACAGGGGGAGGCTACACCTTC
CASSLSPSGTGGGYTF
>TRBV7-8|TRBJ2-3|TRBD2|-
TGTGCCAGCAGATCCCCAAGGGAGGGAGGGCCTAGCACAGATACGCAGTATTTT
CASRSPREGGPSTDTQYF
>TRBV4-1|TRBJ1-5|-|-
TGCGCCAGCAGCCAAGAGGGCTGGGAAGGTCAGCCCCAGCATTTT
CASSQEGWEGQPQHF
>TRBV5-5|TRBJ1-1|TRBD1|-
TGTGCCAGCAGCCCGGTAGGACAGGGCGGGCCTGAAGCTTTCTTT
CASSPVGQGGPEAFF
>TRBV7-2|TRBJ2-1|-|-
TGTGCCAGCAGCTTAGTGGGCGGACCCTCCTACAATGAGCAGTTCTTC
CASSLVGGPSYNEQFF
>TRBV29-1|TRBJ2-7|TRBD2|-
TGCAGCGTTGGTGGGCTAGCGGGAATCGGCGAGCAGTACTTC
CSVGGLAGIGEQYF
>TRBV10-3|TRBJ2-7|-|-
TGTGCCATCAGTGAACTACAGTCCTACGAGCAGTACTTC
CAISELQSYEQYF
>TRBV27|TRBJ2-7|TRBD2|-
TGTGCCAGCAGTCGACTAGCGGGAGGTCCTACGAGCTACGAGCAGTACTTC
CASSRLAGGPTSYEQYF
>TRBV9|TRBJ2-5|-|-
TGTGCCAGCAGCCCCCATGAAGAGACCCAGTACTTC
CASSPHEETQYF
>TRBV19|TRBJ1-5|-|-
TGTGCCAGTAGTATAGATCGGACAGTTTATAGCAATCAGCCCCAGCATTTT
CASSIDRTVYSNQPQHF
>TRBV2|TRBJ1-3|-|many
TGTGCCAGCAGTGAACAGTTAGTGCTGGGAAACACCATATATTTT
CASSEQLVLGNTIYF
>TRBV20-1|TRBJ1-1|-|few
TGCAGTGCTAGTTCGGACACTGAAGCTTTCTTT
CSASSDTEAFF
>TRBV7-2|TRBJ2-5|TRBD2|-
TGTGCCAGCAGCTTATTGTCGACTAGCGGGACAGAGACCCAGTACTTC
CASSLLSTSGTETQYF
>TRBV9|TRBJ1-4|TRBD1|-
TGTGCCAGCAGCAAGGGACAGGGTTATTACGAAAAACTGTTTTTT
CASSKGQGYYEKLFF
>TRBV7-3|TRBJ2-3|-|few
TGTGCCAGCAGCAACCAGGGGTCAGATACGCAGTATTTT
CASSNQGSDTQYF
>TRBV10-1|TRBJ2-3|TRBD2|-
TGCGCCAGCAGTGAGTCGGACCCAGGACTAGCGAGAAGCACAGATACGCAGTATTTT
CASSESDPGLARSTDTQYF